The source of this T cell receptor beta chain is a study of molecular identifiers for immune sequencing clone quantification. Across the whole study: Replicate experiments divided RNA from about 19,000 or 110,000 naive CD8 cells into five parts and sequenced four. Study conclusions and caveats: With a barcode shared among identical TCR molecules, highly expanded clone sizes could be underestimated.

Concerning this clonotype: Antigen unknown.

The CDR3 consists of 14 residues. Germline values: CDR1 MNHEY, CDR2 SMNVEV (reference sequence). Trimming removed 2 bases from V and 1 base from J, with 8 bases in between. Via MiXCR, TCRdb re-called the PCR reads, giving one row per CDR3 protein. The repertoire holds 75,000 to 95,000 distinct CDR3 sequences, with 20% to 30% as singletons. Libraries from naive CD8 cells were generated from approximately 20,000 to 1,000,000 sorted cells (with 10%, 30% or 50% RNA). The authors gated naive CD8 T cells as CD8+CD4-CCR7+CD45RA+ for sorting. The sequencing input was naive CD8+ T cells from blood, with Jurkat cell RNA spiked in. This sample's subset: FACS-sorted CD8+CD4-CCR7+CD45RA+ naive T cells. The gene calls are TRBV27 and TRBJ1-1; no reliable D call. The receptor's source is a human donor in good health. Some libraries in this study had Jurkat cell RNA spiked in. The CDR3 sequence: CASSLNGPNTEAFF. The CDR3, as DNA: TGTGCCAGCAGTTTAAATGGCCCGAACACTGAAGCTTTCTTT.